Shown below are 26 T cell receptor beta chains from a single sample sequenced in a study of blood T cell repertoires in COVID-19 (dated by TCRdb to 2020 to 2022). Receptor libraries were prepared by the immunoSEQ multiplex PCR assay. Entries here come from immuneACCESS through TCRdb and include only in-frame sequences with V and J called. Some clones fail to appear in such tables; in the studies checked, an unresolved V gene covers under half of the shortfall, and the cause of the remainder is unknown. For this sample the table gives about 78,000 clones, of which around four fifths were detected only once. Clones ranked in the top ten supply about a tenth of the sample. The sequenced sample was peripheral blood. The receptors originated from a human donor in a cohort sampled during active COVID-19.

This chain connects TRBV4-3 to TRBJ2-2, with D maybe TRBD2 (7 bases). The germline V gene encodes CDR1 LGHNA and CDR2 YSLEER. CDR3 length: 16 residues. The V end was cut by 0 bases, the J end by 2 bases, with 10 bases between. CDR3 coding DNA: TGCGCCAGCAGCCAAGACGGGGGGCTTAACACCGGGGAGCTGTTTTTT. Residues: CASSQDGGLNTGELFF.

This clone was counted a few times. The chain links TRBV4-1 to TRBJ1-1; D is undetermined. Trimming left V 4 bases short and J 1 base short, with 13 bases between. Germline CDR1 and CDR2: MGHRA and YSYEKL. The CDR3 totals 15 residues. CDR3 protein: CASSPISGGNTEAFF. For the CDR3, the DNA is TGCGCCAGCAGCCCGATCTCGGGTGGGAACACTGAAGCTTTCTTT.

The CDR3 loop reads CASSLPRASGDYGYTF. CDR3 bases: TGTGCCAGCAGCTTACCCAGGGCCTCTGGTGACTATGGCTACACCTTC. The V and J genes are TRBV7-2 and TRBJ1-2, with a possible D match to TRBD1 (5 bases). In germline, CDR1 is SGHTA, CDR2 FQGNSA. With 2 bases removed from V and 3 bases from J, the gap between germline ends came to 16 bases. The CDR3 runs 16 residues. Supplemented by reference TRBV7-2 and TRBJ1-2, the full variable domain reads GAGVSQSPSNKVTEKGKDVELRCDPISGHTALYWYRQSLGQGLEFLIYFQGNSAPDKSGLPSDRFSAERTGGSVSTLTIQRTQQEDSAVYLCASSLPRASGDYGYTFGSGTRLTVV.

This sequence joins TRBV11-2 and TRBJ1-1; tentative D call: TRBD1 (5 bases). Germline V gives CDR1 SGHAT, CDR2 FQNNGV. This CDR3 region has 13 residues. Trimming cost V 3 bases and J 8 bases, with 13 bases left between them. The CDR3 spells CASSLNRGREAFF. In DNA form, the CDR3 reads TGTGCCAGCAGCTTGAACCGGGGGAGGGAAGCTTTCTTT. The full variable domain, its missing parts supplied by reference TRBV11-2 and TRBJ1-1, is EAGVAQSPRYKIIEKRQSVAFWCNPISGHATLYWYQQILGQGPKLLIQFQNNGVVDDSQLPKDRFSAERLKGVDSTLKIQPAKLEDSAVYLCASSLNRGREAFFGQGTRLTVV.

The chain couples TRBV13 to TRBJ2-6, with a tentative D call TRBD2 (5 bases). Germline CDR1 is PRHDT and CDR2 is FYEKMQ (reference sequence). The V end was cut by 3 bases, the J end by 0 bases, with 15 bases between. The CDR3 loop spans 18 amino acids. CDR3 bases: TGTGCCAGCAGCTTCGGACTCAAAGGTCCCTCTGGGGCCAACGTCCTGACTTTC. Translation: CASSFGLKGPSGANVLTF.

The genes are TRBV27 and TRBJ1-6; a weak D match, TRBD1 (5 bases). Germline V gene data show CDR1 as MNHEY and CDR2 as SMNVEV (reference sequence). The CDR3 extends over 18 amino acids. Trimming left V 5 bases short and J 7 bases short, with 24 bases between. The CDR3 loop reads CASSPQGVPGSFNSPLHF. The CDR3 DNA reads TGTGCCAGCAGTCCCCAAGGGGTCCCGGGCAGTTTCAATTCACCCCTCCACTTT.

The chain joins TRBV5-4 to TRBJ2-7; D gene ambiguous. CDR1 is SGHNT, CDR2 YYREEE, per germline (reference sequence). Trimming pared 3 bases from V and 6 bases from J, leaving 16 bases between. The CDR3 runs 14 residues. The CDR3 DNA sequence: TGTGCCAGCAGCTCCCCACCTCGATTAGCCGAGCAGTACTTC. Amino acids: CASSSPPRLAEQYF.

The rearrangement uses TRBV5-1 and TRBJ1-1; D gene unclear. The CDR3 spans 15 residues. Germline CDR1 is SGHRS and CDR2 is YFSETQ. V lost 0 bases and J lost 4, with 13 bases in between. This CDR3 is CASSLAGDLSTEAFF. The CDR3 DNA sequence: TGCGCCAGCAGCTTGGCCGGAGATCTTAGCACTGAAGCTTTCTTT. Using reference TRBV5-1 and TRBJ1-1 for the parts outside the CDR3, the full variable domain is KAGVTQTPRYLIKTRGQQVTLSCSPISGHRSVSWYQQTPGQGLQFLFEYFSETQRNKGNFPGRFSGRQFSNSRSEMNVSTLELGDSALYLCASSLAGDLSTEAFFGQGTRLTVV.

The gene calls are TRBV4-1 and TRBJ2-7; 9 bases line up with TRBD2. There are 13 residues in the CDR3. Losses at the gene ends were 7 bases for V and 3 bases for J; bases not matched to a gene: 4. Germline V gene sequence: CDR1 MGHRA, CDR2 YSYEKL. CDR3 region: CASTAGGIYEQYF. CDR3 DNA: TGCGCCAGCACAGCGGGGGGTATCTACGAGCAGTACTTC.

This clone came up a few times. The V and J genes are TRBV25-1 and TRBJ1-2; 8 nucleotides line up with TRBD1. CDR1 and CDR2 from the germline V gene are MGHDK and SYGVNS. The V segment lost 8 bases and the J segment 5 bases; nucleotides outside the gene matches: 13. There are 15 residues in the CDR3. CDR3 DNA sequence: TGTGCCAGCGGTTCCCCAGGGGGCAAAGGGTATGGCTACACCTTC. Translated, it gives CASGSPGGKGYGYTF.

The rearrangement uses TRBV5-1 and TRBJ2-3; TRBD1 matches at 8 bases. Per germline, CDR1 SGHRS and CDR2 YFSETQ. The V and J ends lost 4 bases and 4 bases, in that order; junction bases with no gene match: 5. There are 14 residues in the CDR3. The DNA of the CDR3 is TGCGCCAGCAGCAATGGACAGGGACCAGATACGCAGTATTTT. Its protein product is CASSNGQGPDTQYF.

This chain links TRBV27 with TRBJ1-1, with 8 bases identical to TRBD1. CDR1 and CDR2 from the germline V gene are MNHEY and SMNVEV (reference sequence). Trimming removed 6 bases from V and 6 bases from J; junction bases left unmatched: 9. The CDR3 is 14 amino acids. CDR3 region: CASSIGTGRSEAFF. In DNA, the CDR3 is TGTGCCAGCAGCATTGGGACAGGTCGATCTGAAGCTTTCTTT.

The chain joins TRBV9 to TRBJ1-6; tentative D call: TRBD1 (5 bases). Trimming removed 7 bases from V and 2 bases from J, with 16 bases in between. Per the germline V gene, CDR1 is SGDLS and CDR2 is YYNGEE. The CDR3 has 16 amino acids. The CDR3 sequence: CASSVYDRTYNSPLHF. In nucleotides, the CDR3 is TGTGCCAGCTCCGTGTACGACAGAACCTATAATTCACCCCTCCACTTT.

This clone was counted a few times. The chain joins TRBV11-2 to TRBJ2-2, with 9 nucleotides matching TRBD2. J lost 3 bases, V lost 6 bases, and 8 bases had no gene match. Germline values: CDR1 SGHAT, CDR2 FQNNGV. The CDR3 has 16 residues. CDR3 sequence: CASSNRGGAHTGELFF. The CDR3 bases are TGTGCCAGCAGTAACCGCGGGGGGGCACACACCGGGGAGCTGTTTTTT.

The chain combines TRBV7-8 with TRBJ1-1; 11 bases agree with TRBD1. The CDR3 totals 17 residues. Germline V gene lookup returns CDR1 SGHVS and CDR2 FQNEAQ. The V gene end was trimmed by 0 bases and the J gene end by 4 bases; junction bases not matched to a gene: 7. CDR3 sequence: CASSLATGTGGSTEAFF. CDR3 sequence (DNA): TGTGCCAGCAGCTTAGCGACCGGGACAGGGGGATCCACTGAAGCTTTCTTT.

This clone occurred once. The chain combines TRBV4-3 with TRBJ1-1; D is ambiguous. Deletions cut 0 bases from V and 5 bases from J, with 16 bases between. The germline gives CDR1 LGHNA, CDR2 YSLEER. This CDR3 spans 16 amino acids. Here the CDR3 reads CASSQDQYGESTEAFF. The CDR3 DNA reads TGCGCCAGCAGCCAAGACCAGTACGGGGAATCGACTGAAGCTTTCTTT.

V usage is TRBV30 and J usage is TRBJ2-1; 9 nucleotides align to TRBD1. Per the germline V gene, CDR1 is GTSNPN and CDR2 is SVGIG (reference sequence). The junction had 4 bases not matched to a gene; V was cut back by 1 base and J by 3 bases. The CDR3 loop spans 15 amino acids. The CDR3: CAWSGGQGDYNEQFF. In DNA, the CDR3 is TGTGCCTGGAGTGGGGGACAGGGAGACTACAATGAGCAGTTCTTC.

This clone was recorded a few times. The chain uses TRBV7-9 and TRBJ1-4; D not certain. The CDR3 extends over 14 amino acids. Trimming removed 5 bases from V and 7 bases from J, with 14 bases in between. Germline CDR1 is SEHNR and CDR2 is FQNEAQ (reference sequence). The CDR3 coding sequence is TGTGCCAGCAGCCCTAGCCTTTTGGGTGAAAAACTGTTTTTT. Translating it yields CASSPSLLGEKLFF.

V gene TRBV30 combines with J gene TRBJ1-5, with D hard to call. The CDR3 has 14 amino acids. Germline-derived CDR1 and CDR2 are GTSNPN and SVGIG (reference sequence). V shed 0 bases and J shed 2 bases, with 8 bases lying between them. The CDR3 here is CAWSVGQGNQPQHF. CDR3 DNA sequence: TGTGCCTGGAGTGTAGGCCAGGGCAATCAGCCCCAGCATTTT.

This clone occurred once. The chain links TRBV10-3 to TRBJ2-1; 11 nucleotides match TRBD2. The ends lost 3 bases at V and 7 bases at J; junction bases unmatched: 5. The germline V gene encodes CDR1 ENHRY and CDR2 SYGVKD. The length of the CDR3 is 15 residues. In DNA form, the CDR3 reads TGTGCCATCAGTGAATCTAGCGGGGGGAGGAATGAGCAGTTCTTC. Its protein product is CAISESSGGRNEQFF.

This clone came up once. This chain links TRBV6-5 with TRBJ1-5; TRBD1 might be the D (6 bases). The CDR3 is 13 residues long. Trimming removed 2 bases at V and 7 bases at J, with 9 bases between. Germline CDR1 reads MNHEY; CDR2 reads SVGAGI. The CDR3 is CASSYDRNQPQHF. The CDR3, as DNA: TGTGCCAGCAGTTACGACAGGAACCAGCCCCAGCATTTT.

The J gene is TRBJ1-1, the V gene TRBV19, with 11 nucleotides matching TRBD1. The junction had 12 bases not matched to a gene; V was cut back by 8 bases and J by 7 bases. Germline CDR1 LNHDA, CDR2 SQIVND (reference sequence). The CDR3 extends over 15 amino acids. This CDR3 reads CASGDRDRGFGEAFF. The CDR3 DNA reads as TGTGCCAGTGGCGACCGGGACAGGGGGTTTGGTGAAGCTTTCTTT.

This chain connects TRBV30 to TRBJ2-7; D gene uncertain. Germline V gives CDR1 GTSNPN, CDR2 SVGIG (reference sequence). The CDR3 totals 12 residues. The germline V and J ends were trimmed by 0 bases and 6 bases, with 9 bases remaining between them. The CDR3 region is CAWSVGGIEQYF. The CDR3 DNA follows: TGTGCCTGGAGTGTAGGCGGAATCGAGCAGTACTTC.

The chain employs TRBV5-5 and TRBJ1-3; 7 positions match TRBD1. V trimming: 2 bases; J trimming: 4 bases; junction bases outside the gene matches: 3. CDR3 length: 14 residues. Germline V gene sequence: CDR1 SGHKS, CDR2 YYEKEE (reference sequence). CDR3 sequence (DNA): TGTGCCAGCAGCTTTGGGACAGTGGGAAACACCATATATTTT. Translating it yields CASSFGTVGNTIYF.

The chain joins TRBV25-1 to TRBJ1-1; 8 bases are shared with TRBD1. V lost 8 bases and J lost 4; bases outside the gene matches: 6. There are 13 residues in the CDR3. Germline CDR1 reads MGHDK; CDR2 reads SYGVNS. The CDR3 spells CASGGQGTTEAFF. DNA of the CDR3: TGTGCCAGCGGAGGACAGGGCACCACTGAAGCTTTCTTT.

The rearrangement uses TRBV15 and TRBJ2-7; D is undetermined. CDR1 and CDR2 (germline): LNHNV, YYDKDF (reference sequence). There are 15 residues in the CDR3. Trimming pared 8 bases from V and 2 bases from J, leaving 19 bases between. The CDR3 protein is CATRPRLDTPYEQYF. CDR3 bases: TGTGCCACCCGGCCAAGGTTAGACACCCCCTACGAGCAGTACTTC. The full variable domain, rest sourced from reference TRBV15 and TRBJ2-7, is DAMVIQNPRYQVTQFGKPVTLSCSQTLNHNVMYWYQQKSSQAPKLLFHYYDKDFNNEADTPDNFQSRRPNTSFCFLDIRSPGLGDTAMYLCATRPRLDTPYEQYFGPGTRLTVT.